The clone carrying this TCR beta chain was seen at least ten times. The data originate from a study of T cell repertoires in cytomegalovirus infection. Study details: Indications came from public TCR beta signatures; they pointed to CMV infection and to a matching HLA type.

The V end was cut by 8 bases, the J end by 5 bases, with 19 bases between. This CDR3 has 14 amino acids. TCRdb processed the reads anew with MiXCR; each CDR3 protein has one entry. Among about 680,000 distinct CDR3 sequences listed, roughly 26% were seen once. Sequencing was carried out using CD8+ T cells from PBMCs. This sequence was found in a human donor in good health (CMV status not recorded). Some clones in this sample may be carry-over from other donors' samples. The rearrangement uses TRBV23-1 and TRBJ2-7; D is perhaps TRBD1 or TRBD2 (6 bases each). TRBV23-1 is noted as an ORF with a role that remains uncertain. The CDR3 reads CASPAGGKGDEQYV. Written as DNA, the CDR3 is TGCGCCAGCCCTGCCGGAGGGAAGGGGGACGAGCAGTACGTC.